This entry lists 25 T cell receptor beta chains sequenced from one sample in a study of STAT3 mutations in large granular lymphocyte leukemia. Notes on the study in general: At least one immunodominant TCR beta clonotype appeared in every T-cell large granular lymphocyte leukemia patient.

Their antigens are not known. Libraries were prepared by immunoSEQ multiplex PCR; TCRdb keeps only in-frame clonotypes and omits some of them. Among more than 9,000 clones listed, about 88% were seen once. Material: peripheral blood mononuclear cells. Receptors were obtained from a man aged 55 to 70 with T-cell large granular lymphocyte leukemia. Some clones in this sample may be carry-over from other donors' samples.

A remark on this clone: Its ends do not fully match the called genes, so a read error is possible. The rearrangement uses TRBV7-7 and TRBJ2-3; 7 bases match TRBD2. From germline, CDR1 is SSHAT and CDR2 FNYEAQ (reference sequence). The CDR3 covers 14 residues. The CDR3 nucleotides are TGTGCTAGCAGCTTAGGGAGGGGCGGGGATACGCAGTATTTT. This codes for CASSLGRGGDTQYF. Filled out from reference TRBV7-7 and TRBJ2-3, the complete variable domain reads GAGVSQSPRYKVTKRGQDVTLRCDPISSHATLYWYQQALGQGPEFLTYFNYEAQPDKSGLPSDRFSAERPEGSISTLTIQRTEQRDSAMYRCASSLGRGGDTQYFGPGTRLTVL.

The rearrangement links TRBV9 to TRBJ2-4; D tentatively fits TRBD1 or TRBD2 (5 bases each). V lost 3 bases to trimming and J lost 4 bases, with 14 bases between them. Germline CDR1 is SGDLS and CDR2 is YYNGEE. The CDR3 has 15 amino acids. CDR3 in amino acids: CASSAGTLGKNIQYF. The CDR3 nucleotides read TGTGCCAGCAGCGCCGGGACCCTCGGGAAAAACATTCAGTACTTC.

The gene calls are TRBV7-8 and TRBJ2-7, with D possibly called TRBD1 or TRBD2 (6 bases each). V gave up 3 bases and J gave up 6 bases, with 15 bases separating them. CDR3 length equals 14 residues. The germline V gene encodes CDR1 SGHVS and CDR2 FQNEAQ. The CDR3 DNA sequence: TGTGCCAGCAGCTTCGCCGGGGGCGCGGGCGAGCAGTACTTC. Translating gives CASSFAGGAGEQYF.

The chain couples TRBV7-9 to TRBJ2-2; D not resolved. Germline lookup yields CDR1 SEHNR and CDR2 FQNEAQ (reference sequence). The ends were cut back, 5 bases at V and 8 bases at J, with 15 bases in the middle. This CDR3 is 14 amino acids long. The CDR3 sequence is CASSLVWGSGELFF. The DNA for the CDR3 is TGTGCCAGCAGCCTGGTCTGGGGATCGGGGGAGCTGTTTTTT.

The V call is TRBV12-5, the J call TRBJ1-2; possible D gene TRBD1, 6 bases. CDR1 is LGHNT and CDR2 is FRNRAP in the germline V gene. Trimming took 7 bases from V and 5 from J, leaving 14 bases between them. This CDR3 spans 13 amino acids. DNA for the CDR3: TGTGCTAGTGCCCGGGACAAACAATATGGCTACACCTTC. It is translated as CASARDKQYGYTF.

The rearrangement joins TRBV5-1 to TRBJ1-2, with 9 bases that match TRBD1. This CDR3 spans 14 amino acids. The V segment lost 1 base and the J segment 8 bases; nucleotides outside the gene matches: 6. Germline-derived CDR1 and CDR2 are SGHRS and YFSETQ. The CDR3 nucleotides read TGCGCCAGCAGCTTGACGGGACAGGGAGGAGGCTACACCTTC. It encodes CASSLTGQGGGYTF.

The chain carries TRBV28 and TRBJ1-1; unclear D gene. V lost 3 bases and J lost 6, with 11 bases in between. CDR3 length: 13 amino acids. Per the germline V gene, CDR1 is MDHEN and CDR2 is SYDVKM. CDR3 in amino acids: CASSFVRAAEAFF. As DNA, the CDR3 is TGTGCCAGCAGTTTCGTTAGGGCCGCTGAAGCTTTCTTT.

V gene TRBV10-2 combines with J gene TRBJ1-2; D gene unclear. Per germline, CDR1 WSHSY and CDR2 SAAADI. This CDR3 region has 13 residues. V lost 3 bases and J lost 1, with 6 bases in between. CDR3 loop: CASSDGDNYGYTF. The CDR3 nucleotides read TGCGCCAGCAGTGATGGTGATAACTATGGCTACACCTTC.

The chain couples TRBV7-9 to TRBJ2-7; D may be TRBD1 or TRBD2 (5 bases each). Trimming pared 8 bases from V and 0 bases from J, leaving 8 bases between. The CDR3 has 12 residues. Germline CDR1 reads SEHNR; CDR2 reads FQNEAQ (reference sequence). The CDR3 DNA is TGTGCCAGCGCAGGGAGCTCCTACGAGCAGTACTTC. This encodes CASAGSSYEQYF. Drawing the rest from reference TRBV7-9 and TRBJ2-7, the complete variable domain is DTGVSQNPRHKITKRGQNVTFRCDPISEHNRLYWYRQTLGQGPEFLTYFQNEAQLEKSRLLSDRFSAERPKGSFSTLEIQRTEQGDSAMYLCASAGSSYEQYFGPGTRLTVT.

V and J are TRBV5-4 and TRBJ2-1; TRBD2 matches 12 bases. V lost 3 bases, J lost 7 bases, and 8 bases stayed unmatched. CDR1 and CDR2 (germline): SGHNT, YYREEE (reference sequence). The CDR3 runs 16 residues. The CDR3 loop reads CASSSGLAGSWNEQFF. The CDR3 DNA reads TGTGCCAGCAGCTCCGGACTAGCGGGGTCCTGGAATGAGCAGTTCTTC.

The count of this clone is one. This chain links TRBV19 with TRBJ2-3; TRBD1 aligns across 9 bases. The CDR3 runs to 19 residues. CDR1 and CDR2 (germline): LNHDA, SQIVND (reference sequence). V lost 3 bases and J lost 2; bases outside the gene matches: 15. For the CDR3, the DNA is TGTGCCAGTAGTATTCCCGGGACAGGGCTCTACTCATCCACAGATACGCAGTATTTT. Translated, it gives CASSIPGTGLYSSTDTQYF.

This chain connects TRBV7-9 to TRBJ2-7; D remains ambiguous. V was cut by 5 bases and J by 0 bases, with 2 bases left in between. CDR1 and CDR2 from the germline V gene are SEHNR and FQNEAQ (reference sequence). This CDR3 has 11 amino acids. CDR3 sequence (DNA): TGTGCCAGCAGCCGCTCCTACGAGCAGTACTTC. Translating gives CASSRSYEQYF.

The chain is built from TRBV18 and TRBJ1-1, with D possibly TRBD1 on 5 matching bases. The CDR3 has 15 amino acids. V dropped 1 base and J dropped 4 bases, with 13 bases sitting between them. The germline CDR1 and CDR2 sequences are KGHSH and LQKENI. The CDR3 nucleotides read TGTGCCAGCTCACCACTAAGGCAGGGCGGCACTGAAGCTTTCTTT. Its translation: CASSPLRQGGTEAFF.

The CDR3 DNA reads TGCAGCGTCGTGAACCTGTTAGGCTCCTACGAGCAGTACTTC. Residues: CSVVNLLGSYEQYF. The chain recombines TRBV29-1 with TRBJ2-7, with D unclear. Trimming shortened V by 6 bases and J by 0 bases, and 15 bases separated the two germline ends. The germline V gene has CDR1 SQVTM and CDR2 ANQGSEA. CDR3 length equals 14 residues.

The chain uses TRBV6-6 and TRBJ2-5; 7 bases agree with TRBD1. There are 14 residues in the CDR3. CDR1 is MNHNY and CDR2 is SVGAGI in the germline V gene (reference sequence). Germline trimming cut 2 bases from V and 1 base from J; bases unmatched to any gene: 1. The CDR3 sequence: CASSYGTAQETQYF. Written as DNA, the CDR3 is TGTGCCAGCAGTTACGGGACAGCCCAAGAGACCCAGTACTTC.

This chain links TRBV2 with TRBJ2-2, with a possible D match to TRBD1 (5 bases). V dropped 6 bases and J dropped 6 bases, with 11 bases sitting between them. CDR1 SNHLY and CDR2 FYNNEI come from the germline V gene. This CDR3 contains 13 residues. The CDR3 loop reads CASSADSPGELFF. CDR3 DNA sequence: TGTGCCAGCAGCGCCGACAGCCCCGGGGAGCTGTTTTTT.

The chain joins TRBV5-6 to TRBJ2-7; no clear D. Germline V gives CDR1 SGHDT, CDR2 YYEEEE. CDR3 length equals 14 residues. V lost 4 bases to trimming and J lost 0 bases, with 11 bases between them. The CDR3 loop is CASSTDGSSYEQYF. The CDR3 DNA follows: TGTGCCAGCAGCACCGACGGATCCTCCTACGAGCAGTACTTC.

V gene TRBV2 combines with J gene TRBJ1-6; D gene uncertain. Germline values: CDR1 SNHLY, CDR2 FYNNEI. Trimming pared 6 bases from V and 8 bases from J, leaving 14 bases between. The CDR3 loop spans 14 amino acids. The CDR3 DNA reads as TGTGCCAGCAGCACCAACTGGCCAGATTCACCCCTCCACTTT. As protein: CASSTNWPDSPLHF.

This clone was observed a single time. V is TRBV5-1 and J is TRBJ1-1, with a weak D call TRBD1 (6 bases). The CDR3 length is 14 residues. The V gene lost 0 bases and the J gene lost 1 base, with 7 bases spanning the gap. Germline V CDR1 and CDR2: SGHRS, YFSETQ. CDR3 nucleotides: TGCGCCAGCAGCTTGGAGGGGGGGAACACTGAAGCTTTCTTT. As protein: CASSLEGGNTEAFF.

The chain uses TRBV7-2 and TRBJ2-5; 8 bases map to TRBD2. Germline V lookup: CDR1 SGHTA, CDR2 FQGNSA. V lost 2 bases and J lost 4; bases outside the gene matches: 9. This CDR3 region has 16 residues. The CDR3 region has the DNA TGTGCCAGCAGCTTAACCATCGCGGGAGGTCGAGAGACCCAGTACTTC. The encoded protein is CASSLTIAGGRETQYF.

J is TRBJ2-2 and V is TRBV7-9; TRBD2 might be the D (6 bases). Between the trimmed V and J ends, which lost 6 bases and 5 bases, there was a span of 19 bases. The CDR3 totals 16 residues. The germline V gene encodes CDR1 SEHNR and CDR2 FQNEAQ (reference sequence). CDR3 in amino acids: CASRVMASAWTGELFF. The CDR3 DNA is TGTGCCAGCAGGGTAATGGCTAGCGCGTGGACCGGGGAGCTGTTTTTT.

This sequence joins TRBV2 and TRBJ1-5; D is ambiguous. V was trimmed by 3 bases and J by 8 bases, leaving 17 bases between them. Germline CDR1 and CDR2: SNHLY and FYNNEI. The CDR3 is 15 amino acids. As DNA, the CDR3 is TGTGCCAGCAGTGATTGGGCAGCCGGATCGGAGCCCCAGCATTTT. Its protein product is CASSDWAAGSEPQHF.

The chain combines TRBV7-2 with TRBJ1-2, with D perhaps matching TRBD1 (6 bases). The CDR3 is 14 amino acids. The ends were cut back, 5 bases at V and 8 bases at J, with 18 bases in the middle. Germline V lookup: CDR1 SGHTA, CDR2 FQGNSA. The CDR3 spells CASSTPGGARGYTF. In DNA form, the CDR3 reads TGTGCCAGCAGCACCCCCGGGGGGGCGCGAGGCTACACCTTC.

The chain is built from TRBV7-3 and TRBJ2-1, with 7 bases matching TRBD1. This CDR3 region has 15 residues. Germline values: CDR1 SGHTA, CDR2 FQGTGA. Unmatched junction bases numbered 6, after V lost 4 bases and J lost 3 bases. The DNA of the CDR3 is TGTGCCAGCAGCTCGGGACAGAGCTACTACAATGAGCAGTTCTTC. It yields the protein CASSSGQSYYNEQFF.

The V gene is TRBV12-5, the J gene TRBJ1-1; tentatively, D is TRBD1 (6 bases). The CDR3 consists of 16 residues. V gave up 0 bases and J gave up 2 bases, with 13 bases separating them. From germline, CDR1 is LGHNT and CDR2 FRNRAP. The CDR3 here is CASGLVGGGANTEAFF. The CDR3 bases are TGTGCTAGTGGTTTGGTAGGCGGGGGGGCCAACACTGAAGCTTTCTTT.